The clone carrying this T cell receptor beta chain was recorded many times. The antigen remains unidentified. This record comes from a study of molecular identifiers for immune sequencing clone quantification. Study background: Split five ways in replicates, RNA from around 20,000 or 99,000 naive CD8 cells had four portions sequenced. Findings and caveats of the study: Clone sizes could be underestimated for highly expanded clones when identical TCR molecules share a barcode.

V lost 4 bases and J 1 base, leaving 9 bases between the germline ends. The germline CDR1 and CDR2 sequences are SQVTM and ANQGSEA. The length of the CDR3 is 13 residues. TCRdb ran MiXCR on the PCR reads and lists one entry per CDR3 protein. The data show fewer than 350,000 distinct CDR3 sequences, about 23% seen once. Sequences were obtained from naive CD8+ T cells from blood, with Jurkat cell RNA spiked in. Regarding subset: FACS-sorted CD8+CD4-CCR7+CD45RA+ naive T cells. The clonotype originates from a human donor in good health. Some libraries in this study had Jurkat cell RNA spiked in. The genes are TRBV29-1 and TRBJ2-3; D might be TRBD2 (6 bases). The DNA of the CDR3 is TGCAGCGTTGTGGGACTTCGCACAGATACGCAGTATTTT. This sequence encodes CSVVGLRTDTQYF.